This TCR beta chain was obtained from a study of neurological immune-mediated disorders (dated by TCRdb to between 2018 and 2021). Context from the whole study: Using UMI-based sequencing, the study compared peripheral blood TCR-beta repertoires from patients with HTLV-I-associated myelopathy (HAM/TSP), patients with multiple sclerosis, and healthy controls. Alongside PBMC samples, the set of fewer than 110 TCR-beta libraries contained longitudinal samples, technical triplicates, and paired CD4+ and CD8+ T-cell subsets that had been sorted. The cohort included some 66 subjects: some 14 with HAM/TSP, about 34 with multiple sclerosis, and roughly 20 healthy controls.

The CDR3 runs 16 amino acids, cysteine and phenylalanine included. The sequence is cut down to CDR3 DNA, 48 bases in frame from base 1. The CDR1 and CDR2 encoded by the germline V gene (reference sequence) are MNHNY and SVGAGI. At the junction V is shortened by 8 bases and J by 0 bases; bases outside the gene matches: 8. Unsorted PBMC libraries were generated from 2 million PBMCs stored in RNAlater at -80 °C until RNA extraction. PBMCs were separated from peripheral blood using Ficoll-Hypaque density gradient centrifugation and then cryopreserved in liquid nitrogen. cDNA was synthesized by template-switch 5'RACE using a primer carrying a 10-nucleotide random unique molecular identifier by which each TCR transcript was tagged. Every sequencing run yielded over 180 million TCR-beta sequences covering 15-18 subjects. The RNeasy kit was used to extract total RNA. TCR-beta VDJ regions were amplified with primers for the TCR constant region and the 5'RACE anchor, using the KAPA Real-time Library Amplification kit. Sample indexes and Illumina adaptors were added in a first PCR, and a second PCR then increased library yield. After Ampure bead purification, the TCR product of roughly 650 bp was size-selected on a 2% E-gel SizeSelection system. Before pooling, library quality was assessed on a Bioanalyzer, concentration was determined with Qubit, and library quantification was performed with the Kapa Library Quantification kit. An Illumina HiSeq 2500 was used to sequence the libraries paired-end at 2 x 150 bp. To increase sequence diversity, about 23-30% phiX was spiked into each library pool. Per the authors' processing: The UMI-based MiGEC pipeline processed quality-filtered reads and removed over 90% of raw TCR sequences during error correction. IMGT germline references were used for alignment of VDJ genes, and clonotypes were defined by a unique CDR3 amino acid sequence together with V-J genes. Clonal expansion, Shannon diversity, and CDR3 relatedness (CalcPairwiseDistances, ClusterSamples) were evaluated with VDJtools, and phylogenetic trees were built with CLCbio workbench. Expanded clones were defined as having at least 8 unique UMIs, based on coefficient-of-variation modelling across technical triplicates. The public reads were run again by TCRdb, first through fastp at Q25 and then through MiXCR, and only productive beta chains were kept. Entries are consolidated by CDR3 protein sequence, retaining the most common genes and DNA. What appears here as the V and J calls and clone size reflects TCRdb's work, not the paper's. Within this sample are about 20,000 distinct CDR3 sequences, with roughly 29% of them counted one time only. Roughly a third of the sample rests with the top ten.

Summary of the overall study and its limitations: No identical CDR3 amino acid sequences were found to be shared among expanded clones across subjects, suggesting that TCR-beta repertoires were private in all groups. TCR clonal expansion was highest in HAM/TSP patients and lowest in MS patients, with MS patients falling below even healthy controls.

The sample holds a few counts of this clonotype. Its antigen remains unidentified. Base qualities are not recorded, but no much larger clone differs from it by a single base. Sequencing was done on a sample of PBMCs. The chain is encoded by TRBV6-6 joined to TRBJ2-2, and TRBD1 aligns with 8 junction nucleotides. The clonotype originates from a man aged 45-65 years with HTLV-1-associated myelopathy (HAM/TSP). The DNA is as follows: TGTGCCAGCGACAGGGGCCGTTCTTCGAACACCGGGGAGCTGTTTTTT. Translated, it reads CASDRGRSSNTGELFF.